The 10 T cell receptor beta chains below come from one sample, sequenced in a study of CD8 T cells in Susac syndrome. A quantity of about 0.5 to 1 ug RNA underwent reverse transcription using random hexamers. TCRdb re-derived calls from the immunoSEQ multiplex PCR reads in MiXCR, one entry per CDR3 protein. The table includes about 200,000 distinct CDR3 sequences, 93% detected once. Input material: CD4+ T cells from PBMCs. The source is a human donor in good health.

The CDR3: CASSPRAGVYNEQFF. The CDR3 DNA follows: TGTGCCAGCAGTCCTCGGGCGGGGGTCTACAATGAGCAGTTCTTC. The V and J genes are TRBV12-3 or TRBV12-4 and TRBJ2-1, with 7 bases aligning to TRBD2. V shed 5 bases, J shed 3 bases, and the junction held 7 bases outside the gene matches. The length of the CDR3 is 15 residues.

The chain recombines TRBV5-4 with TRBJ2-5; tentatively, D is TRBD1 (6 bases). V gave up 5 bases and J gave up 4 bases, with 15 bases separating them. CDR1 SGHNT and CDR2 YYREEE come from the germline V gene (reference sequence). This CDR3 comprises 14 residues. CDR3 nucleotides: TGTGCCAGCAGGCAGACAGGTTTTACAGAGACCCAGTACTTC. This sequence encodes CASRQTGFTETQYF.

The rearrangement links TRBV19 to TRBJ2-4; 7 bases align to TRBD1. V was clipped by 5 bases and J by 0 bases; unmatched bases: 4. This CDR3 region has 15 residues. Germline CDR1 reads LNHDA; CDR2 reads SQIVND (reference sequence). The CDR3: CASSLQGLAKNIQYF. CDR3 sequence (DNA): TGTGCCAGTAGTCTACAGGGGTTAGCCAAAAACATTCAGTACTTC.

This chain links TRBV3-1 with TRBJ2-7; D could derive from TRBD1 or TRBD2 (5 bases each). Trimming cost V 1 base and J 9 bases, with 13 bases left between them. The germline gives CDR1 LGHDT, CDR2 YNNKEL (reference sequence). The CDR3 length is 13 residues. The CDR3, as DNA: TGTGCCAGCAGCCAAGTAGACTCCGGGACGCAGTACTTC. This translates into CASSQVDSGTQYF.

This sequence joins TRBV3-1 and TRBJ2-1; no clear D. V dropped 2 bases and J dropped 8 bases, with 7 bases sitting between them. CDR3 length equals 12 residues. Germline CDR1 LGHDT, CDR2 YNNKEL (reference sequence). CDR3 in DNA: TGTGCCAGCAGCCAAACGGGCGATGAGCAGTTCTTC. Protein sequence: CASSQTGDEQFF.

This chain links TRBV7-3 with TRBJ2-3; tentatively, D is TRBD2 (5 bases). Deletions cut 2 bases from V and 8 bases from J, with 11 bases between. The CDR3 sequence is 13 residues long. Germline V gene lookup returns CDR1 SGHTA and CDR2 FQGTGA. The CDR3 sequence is CASSLEGWSTQYF. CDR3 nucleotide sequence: TGTGCCAGCAGCTTAGAGGGATGGAGTACGCAGTATTTT.

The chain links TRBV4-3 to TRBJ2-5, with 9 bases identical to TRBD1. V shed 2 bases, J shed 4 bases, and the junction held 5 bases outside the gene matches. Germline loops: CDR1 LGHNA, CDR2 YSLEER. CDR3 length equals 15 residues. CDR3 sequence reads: CASSQRDREAETQYF. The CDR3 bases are TGCGCCAGCAGCCAAAGGGACAGGGAGGCAGAGACCCAGTACTTC.

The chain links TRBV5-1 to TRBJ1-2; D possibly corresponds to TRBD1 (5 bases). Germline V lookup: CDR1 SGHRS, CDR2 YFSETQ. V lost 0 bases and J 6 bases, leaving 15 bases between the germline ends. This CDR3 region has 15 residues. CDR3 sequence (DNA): TGCGCCAGCAGCTTGGTAGCTTCAGGGATGGATGGCTACACCTTC. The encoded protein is CASSLVASGMDGYTF.

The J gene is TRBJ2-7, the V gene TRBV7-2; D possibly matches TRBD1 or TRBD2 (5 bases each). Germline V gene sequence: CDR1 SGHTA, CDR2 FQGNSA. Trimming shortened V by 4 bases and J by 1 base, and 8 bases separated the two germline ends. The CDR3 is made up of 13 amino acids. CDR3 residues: CASSSGLSYEQYV. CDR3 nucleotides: TGTGCCAGCAGCTCGGGGCTTTCCTACGAGCAGTACGTC.

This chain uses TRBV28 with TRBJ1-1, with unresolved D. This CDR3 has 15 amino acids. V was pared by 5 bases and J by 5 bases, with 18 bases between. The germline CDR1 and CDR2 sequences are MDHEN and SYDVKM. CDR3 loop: CASSPNPPMGTEAFF. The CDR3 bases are TGTGCCAGCAGTCCCAACCCCCCAATGGGGACTGAAGCTTTCTTT. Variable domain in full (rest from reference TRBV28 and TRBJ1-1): DVKVTQSSRYLVKRTGEKVFLECVQDMDHENMFWYRQDPGLGLRLIYFSYDVKMKEKGDIPEGYSVSREKKERFSLILESASTNQTSMYLCASSPNPPMGTEAFFGQGTRLTVV.